This T cell receptor (beta chain) was documented in a study of T-cell reconstitution after alpha-beta-depleted transplantation in children. Findings of the study overall: T cells produced anew were the main source of T-cell counts and diversity one year after transplant. By about two months after transplant, alpha-beta T cells reportedly arose from several hundred graft clones that had expanded. The high TCRbeta diversity at day 60 in some patients came from surviving recipient T cells and thymic progenitors.

Preparation of the TCRbeta library was carried out with unique molecular identifiers. Each CDR3 protein gets one entry after TCRdb re-called the PCR reads with MiXCR. The sample holds 540,000 or so distinct CDR3 sequences; around 23% are singletons and the top ten take about 14%. This clonotype was observed many times. Antigen: not known. The V end lost 3 bases, the J end lost 4 bases, and 19 bases lay between the germline ends. This CDR3 has 16 residues. Looked up from germline, CDR1 is SQVTM and CDR2 is ANQGSEA. The receptor was derived from a boy younger than two who had a stem cell transplant for acute myeloid leukemia, so the T cells may come from the graft donor. The genes are TRBV29-1 and TRBJ2-1, with D uncertain. The source was PBMCs, mostly from graft donor cells, collected 360 days after TCRalphabeta/CD19-depleted stem cell transplant. The CDR3 region is CSVDNLRNSLYNEQFF. DNA of the CDR3: TGCAGCGTTGACAACCTCCGGAACAGCCTTTACAATGAGCAGTTCTTC.